Detailed here is one T cell receptor beta chain. Antigen: not known. Time point specified: baseline, week 1 (first vaccination visit). The treatment here: pre-vaccination baseline after standard-of-care therapy. The astrocytomas were IDH1-mutant, ATRX-negative, and WHO grade 3 or 4. The source of the sample is a study of a mutant IDH1 vaccine in newly diagnosed glioma. Study summary: Every participant had undergone radiotherapy, temozolomide, or both before, and most underwent both.

Study-wide findings and caveats: Approximately 93% of patients showed vaccine-induced immune responses across multiple MHC alleles.

This table comes from immunoSEQ multiplex PCR, and its TCRdb copy is limited to in-frame clones, with some not included. The data contain 59,000 or so clones, about 91% of them singletons. The CDR3 is made up of 15 amino acids. V lost 6 bases to trimming and J lost 4 bases; unmatched junction nucleotides: 3. Germline V gene sequence: CDR1 MNHEY, CDR2 SVGAGI. The TCR comes from a man aged 50-59 years with glioma. The sequencing used PBMCs, collected from a glioma patient treated with radiotherapy, temozolomide or both. The chain uses TRBV6-5 and TRBJ1-6, with 10 positions matching TRBD1. The CDR3 loop reads CASRMDRGYNSPLHF. As DNA, the CDR3 is TGTGCCAGCAGAATGGACAGGGGGTATAATTCACCCCTCCACTTT.